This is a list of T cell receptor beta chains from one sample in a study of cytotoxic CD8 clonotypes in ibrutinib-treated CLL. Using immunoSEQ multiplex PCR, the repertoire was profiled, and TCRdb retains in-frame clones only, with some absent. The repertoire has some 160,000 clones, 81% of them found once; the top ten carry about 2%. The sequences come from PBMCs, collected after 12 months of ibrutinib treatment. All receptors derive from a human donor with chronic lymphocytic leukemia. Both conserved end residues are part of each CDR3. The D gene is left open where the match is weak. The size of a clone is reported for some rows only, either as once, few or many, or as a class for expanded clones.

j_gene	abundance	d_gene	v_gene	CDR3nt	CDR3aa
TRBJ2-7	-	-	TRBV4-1	TGCGCCAGCGCTGTCAGCACTACGATGGCCTACGAGCAGTACTTC	CASAVSTTMAYEQYF
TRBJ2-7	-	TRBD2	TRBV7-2	TGTGCCAGCAGCTTAGTCCCAGCGGGAGGAGGCGAGCAGTACTTC	CASSLVPAGGGEQYF
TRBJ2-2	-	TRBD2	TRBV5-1	TGCGCCAGCACCCTAGCGGTTGGGAACACCGGGGAGCTGTTTTTT	CASTLAVGNTGELFF
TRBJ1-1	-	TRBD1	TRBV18	TGTGCCAGCTCACTTGAACAGGGGATAGCCAGTGAAGCTTTCTTT	CASSLEQGIASEAFF
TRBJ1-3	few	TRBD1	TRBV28	TGTGCCAGCACCCGCTTCCGGACAGGGACTGGAGGAAACACCATATATTTT	CASTRFRTGTGGNTIYF
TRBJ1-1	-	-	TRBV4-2	TGTGCCAGCAGCCAAGGCGGCAGGAGCTTGAACACTGAAGCTTTCTTT	CASSQGGRSLNTEAFF
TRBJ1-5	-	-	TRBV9	TGTGCCAGCAGCGTAGCAGGAAAATTAACGCAGCCCCAGCATTTT	CASSVAGKLTQPQHF
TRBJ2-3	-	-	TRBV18	TGTGCCAGCTCACCAGGGGCAGGAGATACGCAGTATTTT	CASSPGAGDTQYF
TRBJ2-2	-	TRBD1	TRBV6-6	TGTGCCAGCAGTTCCGACAGGGGCGGCGGGGAGCTGTTTTTT	CASSSDRGGGELFF
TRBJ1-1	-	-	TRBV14	TGTGCCAGCAGTCGAATGACGGGACCGGGTGCTGGAGCTTTCTTT	CASSRMTGPGAGAFF
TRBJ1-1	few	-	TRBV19	TGTGCCAGTAGTATTAACAGTTTTGACACTGAAGCTTTCTTT	CASSINSFDTEAFF
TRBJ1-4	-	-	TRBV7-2	TGTGCCAGCAGCTTAGATCGGGGGGATAATGAAAAACTGTTTTTT	CASSLDRGDNEKLFF
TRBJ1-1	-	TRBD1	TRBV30	TGTGCCTGGTTCAGGGGGCTTAGGACTGAAGCTTTCTTT	CAWFRGLRTEAFF
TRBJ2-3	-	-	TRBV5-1	TGCGCCAGCAGCTTGGCGGCCGGACGGCCAGATACGCAGTATTTT	CASSLAAGRPDTQYF
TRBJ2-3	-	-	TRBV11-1	TGTGCCAGCAGCTTAGCCGGGTTCACAGATACGCAGTATTTT	CASSLAGFTDTQYF
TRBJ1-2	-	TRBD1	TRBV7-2	TGTGCCAGCAGCCTAAGCGCGGACAGGGGATCCTATGGCTACACCTTC	CASSLSADRGSYGYTF
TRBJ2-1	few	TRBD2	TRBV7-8	TGTGCCAGCAGCTTAGCCGGGACTAGCGGCTCCTACAATGAGCAGTTCTTC	CASSLAGTSGSYNEQFF
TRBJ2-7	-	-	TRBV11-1	TGTGCCAGCAGCTTAGGAGTATCTTCCTACGAGCAGTACTTC	CASSLGVSSYEQYF
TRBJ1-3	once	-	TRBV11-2	TGTGCCAGCAGCCGGGACACCGGGCCCTCTGGAAACACCATATATTTT	CASSRDTGPSGNTIYF
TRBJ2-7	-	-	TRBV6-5	TGTGCCAGCAGTTACTCCACAGGGCGCTACGAGCAGTACTTC	CASSYSTGRYEQYF
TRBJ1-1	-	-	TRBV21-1	TGTGCCAGCAGCGGTTTTGGTGGACCCGGGAAACTTGAACACACTGAAGCTTTCTTT	CASSGFGGPGKLEHTEAFF
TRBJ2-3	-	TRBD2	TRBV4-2	TGTGCCAGCAGCCAAGCGGCTAGCGGGGGGGCCTCGGATACGCAGTATTTT	CASSQAASGGASDTQYF
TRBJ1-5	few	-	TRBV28	TGTGCCAGCACCGAAAGGGGTCAGCCCCAGCATTTT	CASTERGQPQHF
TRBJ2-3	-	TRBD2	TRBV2	TGTGCCAGCAAAGGGAGGGCCAGAGATACGCAGTATTTT	CASKGRARDTQYF
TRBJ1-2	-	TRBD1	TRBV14	TGTGCCAGCAGCCAAGACGTCAGGGGGCATTTGAGATATGGCTACACCTTC	CASSQDVRGHLRYGYTF
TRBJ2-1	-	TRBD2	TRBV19	TGTGCCAGTAGTATGGGAGGGGCCTACAATGAGCAGTTCTTC	CASSMGGAYNEQFF